The clone carrying this T cell receptor beta chain occurred a few times. Both 60 Vbeta primers and 13 Jbeta primers went into the PCR. Here immunoSEQ multiplex PCR was the method, and the copy in TCRdb shows in-frame clones only, minus some. The sample includes more than 150,000 clones, 70% to 85% seen only once; the top ten take under 8%. The data stem from a study of cytomegalovirus exposure and HLA in healthy donors. The CDR3 loop spans 14 amino acids. Looked up from germline, CDR1 is SGHTS and CDR2 is YDEGEE. Trimming at V came to 4 bases and at J to 6 bases, leaving 4 bases not matched to a gene.

The sample was PBMCs. This chain joins TRBV5-8 and TRBJ1-4, with TRBD1 matching over 9 bases. The TCR sequence derives from a woman between 45 and 60 years old in good health and CMV-seropositive. The CDR3 DNA reads TGTGCCAGCAGCATTACAGGGGGCGATGAAAAACTGTTTTTT. Its protein is CASSITGGDEKLFF.